Listed here are 6 T cell receptor beta chains from one sample, sequenced in a study of CD8+CD57+ T cells in acquired aplastic anemia. The template for TCR beta VDJ and CDR3 sequence profiling was genomic DNA. A single record per CDR3 protein comes from TCRdb applying MiXCR to the reads. The data show a few hundred thousand distinct CDR3 sequences, just under 70% seen once. Source material: sorted CD4+, CD8+, or CD8+CD57+ T cells (not recorded which) from PBMCs. All receptors derive from a human donor in good health, serving as a control.

Note on this clonotype: One end of the junction does not line up with germline, which may come from a read error. J is TRBJ2-7 and V is TRBV5-8; possibly TRBD1 or TRBD2 for D (6 bases each). Per the germline V gene, CDR1 is SGHTS and CDR2 is YDEGEE. The CDR3 loop spans 16 amino acids. The CDR3 spells CASSLAGGRSSYEQHF. In DNA, the CDR3 is TGTGCCAGCAGCTTGGCCGGGGGCCGTAGCTCCTACGAGCAGCACTTC.

The V gene is TRBV7-9, the J gene TRBJ2-7; 7 bases agree with TRBD2. Germline CDR1 and CDR2: SEHNR and FQNEAQ (reference sequence). After removal of 5 bases from V and 9 bases from J, the junction contained 10 bases not matched to a gene. The CDR3 is 13 amino acids. The chain's CDR3 is CASSPGGCGAQYF. In DNA form, the CDR3 reads TGTGCCAGCAGCCCGGGAGGTTGCGGCGCGCAGTACTTC.

This clonotype occurred many times. The genes are TRBV6-1 and TRBJ1-2; D is uncertain. The V gene's germline CDR1 is MNHNS and CDR2 SASEGT. V was shortened by 8 bases and J by 1 base, with 14 bases between the two germline ends. The CDR3 is made up of 14 amino acids. The CDR3 coding sequence is TGTGCCAGCCACCCCAACATGGTTAACTATGGCTACACCTTC. Its protein is CASHPNMVNYGYTF.

The chain is built from TRBV7-8 and TRBJ2-7; D is perhaps TRBD1 or TRBD2 (5 bases each). The V and J ends lost 4 bases and 5 bases respectively, with 18 bases between them. The CDR3 is 15 residues long. Germline lookup yields CDR1 SGHVS and CDR2 FQNEAQ. The CDR3 DNA sequence: TGTGCCAGCAGCTCCTCGGCGGGCAGGGTGGACGAGCAGTACTTC. This encodes CASSSSAGRVDEQYF. Variable domain in full (rest from reference TRBV7-8 and TRBJ2-7): GAGVSQSPRYKVAKRGQDVALRCDPISGHVSLFWYQQALGQGPEFLTYFQNEAQLDKSGLPSDRFFAERPEGSVSTLKIQRTQQEDSAVYLCASSSSAGRVDEQYFGPGTRLTVT.

As for this clonotype: The junction shows a germline mismatch at one end, possibly a read error. The chain combines TRBV29-1 with TRBJ2-5, with D tentatively TRBD1 (6 bases). The CDR3 contains 12 residues. Germline V gene data show CDR1 as SQVTM and CDR2 as ANQGSEA. The CDR3 DNA reads as TGCAGCGCGACACAGGGCCCAGAGACGCAGTACTTT. It specifies CSATQGPETQYF.

The V call is TRBV5-1, the J call TRBJ1-1; the D is unclear. Germline V CDR1 and CDR2: SGHRS, YFSETQ. Trimming stripped 0 bases from V and 13 bases from J, with 13 bases between. There are 12 residues in the CDR3. DNA for the CDR3: TGCGCCAGCAGCTTGGCAGGCCAGAACTATTTCTTT. Amino acid sequence: CASSLAGQNYFF.